This TCR beta chain emerged from a study of shared clonotypes between healthy human individuals. The test was conducted at deep level. It was across several immunoSEQ plates that each subset's genomic DNA was evenly split. Produced via immunoSEQ multiplex PCR; TCRdb's table is partial and in-frame only. This table has more than 450,000 clones, about four fifths appearing once. V dropped 0 bases and J dropped 1 base, with 4 bases sitting between them. CDR3 size: 13 residues. Germline CDR1 SGHDT, CDR2 YYEEEE. Sequencing input: PBMCs. The clonotype comes from a middle-aged woman in good health. Some clones in this sample may be carry-over from other donors' samples. This chain links TRBV5-6 with TRBJ1-1; D not certain. CDR3 DNA: TGTGCCAGCAGCTTGGGGACGAACACTGAAGCTTTCTTT. It is translated as CASSLGTNTEAFF.